This T cell receptor (beta chain) came from a study of blood T cells in healthy people across ages (dated by TCRdb to 2015 to 2017). About the study as a whole: In model experiments, roughly one uniquely barcoded TCR beta cDNA molecule per two T cells was captured by template switching. Age-related changes in TCR beta repertoire diversity were measured in the study by deep sequencing normalized with unique cDNA molecular identifiers. Donors were grouped into four age groups: young (average approximately 16 years), middle-aged (less than 40), aged (around 62) and long-lived (approximately 81). To avoid experimental bias, donors of different ages were randomly spread across the sequencing lanes. The study analyzed two additional independent replicas of 1 million unique cDNA reads from the same blood draw for two donors, one aged 18 to 30 and one aged 80 or older.

The library came from 5' RACE. This sample was sequenced with an Illumina HiSeq 2500. The second PCR ran for about 6 to 11 cycles and used a J-beta primer mix along with a sample-barcoded 5' primer. A unique molecular identifier was introduced onto each TCR beta cDNA molecule by a template-switch 5' adaptor carrying 12 random nucleotides. At least 2.5 million CDR3-containing paired-end reads were obtained from each sample. First-strand cDNA was synthesized from all RNA with the Mint cDNA synthesis kit, primed by a TRBC-specific oligonucleotide. All cDNA was treated with uracil-DNA glycosylase and then went through a first 18-cycle PCR with the universal primers M1SS and BC2_uni_R. As for how the authors treated the data: For normalization, 1 million high-quality reads, each with a distinct molecular identifier, were randomly selected from each sample. Reads with shared molecular identifiers were discarded instead of being binned into consensus sequences. MiTCR, set to a Q25 quality threshold and the strictest error-elimination algorithm, was used for CDR3 identification, clonotype clustering and error correction. A nonparametric unseen species model using Euler transformation provided a lower-bound estimate of total TCR beta diversity. TCRdb ran its own pipeline on the public reads, namely fastp trimming at Q25 and MiXCR clone calling, and kept in-frame beta chains. Each entry is one CDR3 protein sequence, shown with its most common DNA and genes. These V and J calls originate from TCRdb's pipeline instead of the authors' own analysis. Recorded for this sample are 550,000 to 750,000 distinct CDR3 sequences; 20% to 25% of them occurred a single time. The ten largest make up 3% to 4.5% of the sample.

This clonotype occurred a few times. The antigen this receptor binds is unknown. Base-call qualities are not available, and no considerably larger clone is one nucleotide away. Donors were a few dozen systemically healthy Caucasian individuals from Russia aged roughly 6 to 95 years. Each donor gave about 9.2 milliliters of peripheral blood, drawn into EDTA-treated Vacutainer tubes. Ficoll-Paque density-gradient centrifugation was used to isolate PBMCs, with at least 6.5 million per sample. Trizol reagent was used to extract total RNA from PBMCs, with at least 6 micrograms per sample. The percentages of naive CD45RAhigh/CD27high T cells were determined by flow cytometry on a PBMC aliquot from every donor. Overall study outcomes, separate from this receptor: Because profiling used bulk unsorted PBMCs, naive and antigen-experienced compartments could not be compared conclusively. Compared with the aged group, the long-lived group had more naive CD4+ T cells, fewer expanded clones and increased TCR diversity, suggesting age selection. Observed TCR beta diversity per million T cells fell roughly linearly with age, and a significant reduction was already apparent by age roughly 40. Estimates of total diversity from one million sequenced T cells were regarded as lower bounds and underestimates. Donor CMV infection status was unknown, potentially confounding age-related changes in expanded clonotypes. There was a strong correlation between observed TCR beta diversity and the percentage of naive T cells measured by flow cytometry.

V loses 6 bases of germline sequence and J loses 1 base, and the interval between the two ends is 12 bases. CDR1 and CDR2 (SGHAT, FQDESV) derive from the germline V gene (reference sequence). Inclusive of the bounding cysteine and phenylalanine, the CDR3 is 14 residues long. Left in the record is the CDR3 DNA by itself, 42 bases read in frame from the first base. The sequence links TRBV11-1 to TRBJ2-5; the D gene identity is not certain. This receptor was identified in a man aged 70 or older in good health. Sequences were obtained from blood. This receptor has the CDR3 CASSYQRGQETQYF. The nucleotide sequence is TGTGCCAGCAGTTACCAGCGAGGCCAAGAGACCCAGTACTTC. Reference TRBV11-1 and TRBJ2-5 genes cover what lies past the CDR3, so the full variable domain is EAEVAQSPRYKITEKSQAVAFWCDPISGHATLYWYRQILGQGPELLVQFQDESVVDDSQLPKDRFSAERLKGVDSTLKIQPAELGDSAMYLCASSYQRGQETQYFGPGTRLLVL.